The clone carrying this TCR beta chain was picked up a small number of times. What it binds is not known. This record comes from a study of T cell repertoires in cytomegalovirus infection. TCRdb re-called the reads with MiXCR, one entry per CDR3 protein. The sample lists fewer than 900,000 distinct CDR3 sequences; almost 30% were seen once. The CDR3 extends over 15 amino acids. V lost 0 bases to trimming and J lost 0 bases, with 8 bases between them. The V gene's germline CDR1 is LGHDT and CDR2 YNNKEL (reference sequence). The sequence was obtained from a human donor in good health (CMV status not recorded). Some clones in this sample may be carry-over from other donors' samples. The rearrangement uses TRBV3-1 and TRBJ1-1; unclear D gene. The material sequenced was cultured CD8+ T cells from PBMCs, taken from culture after CMV antigen stimulation. CDR3: CASSQERPVNTEAFF. DNA for the CDR3: TGTGCCAGCAGCCAAGAACGACCCGTGAACACTGAAGCTTTCTTT.